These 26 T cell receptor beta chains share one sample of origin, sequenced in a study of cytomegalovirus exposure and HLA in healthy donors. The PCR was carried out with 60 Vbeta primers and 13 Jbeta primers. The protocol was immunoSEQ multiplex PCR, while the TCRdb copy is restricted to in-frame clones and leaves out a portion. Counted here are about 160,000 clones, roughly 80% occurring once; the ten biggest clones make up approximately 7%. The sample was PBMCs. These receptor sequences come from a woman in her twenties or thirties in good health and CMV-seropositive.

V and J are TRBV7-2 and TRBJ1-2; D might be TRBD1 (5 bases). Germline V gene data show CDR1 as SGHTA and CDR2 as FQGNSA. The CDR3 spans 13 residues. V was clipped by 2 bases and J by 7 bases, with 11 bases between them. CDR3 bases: TGTGCCAGCAGCTTAACCGAACAGGCTGGCTACACCTTC. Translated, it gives CASSLTEQAGYTF.

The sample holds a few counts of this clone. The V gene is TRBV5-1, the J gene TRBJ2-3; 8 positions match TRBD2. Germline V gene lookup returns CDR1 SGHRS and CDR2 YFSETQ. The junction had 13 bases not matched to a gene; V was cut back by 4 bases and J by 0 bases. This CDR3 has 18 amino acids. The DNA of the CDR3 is TGCGCCAGCAGCACCTTTTTTGCCGCGGGGGGCAGCACAGATACGCAGTATTTT. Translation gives CASSTFFAAGGSTDTQYF.

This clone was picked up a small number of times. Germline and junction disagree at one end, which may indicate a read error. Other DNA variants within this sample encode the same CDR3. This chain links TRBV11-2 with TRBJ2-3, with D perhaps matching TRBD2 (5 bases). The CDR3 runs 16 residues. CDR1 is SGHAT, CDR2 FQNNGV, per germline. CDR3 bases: TGCGCCAGCAGCCAAGGACCGGGGAATTTCACAGATACGCAGTATTTT. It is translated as CASSQGPGNFTDTQYF.

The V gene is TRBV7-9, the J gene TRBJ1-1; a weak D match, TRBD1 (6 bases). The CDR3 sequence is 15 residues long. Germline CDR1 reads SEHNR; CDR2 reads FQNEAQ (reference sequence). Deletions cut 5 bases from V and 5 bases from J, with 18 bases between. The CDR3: CASSKAGGVGTEAFF. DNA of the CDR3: TGTGCCAGCAGCAAAGCTGGGGGCGTAGGAACTGAAGCTTTCTTT.

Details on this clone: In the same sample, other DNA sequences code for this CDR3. This CDR3 reads CASSLIGGDQPQHF. Here the CDR3 DNA reads TGTGCCAGCAGCTTGATCGGAGGGGATCAGCCCCAGCATTTT. This chain joins TRBV5-5 and TRBJ1-5; D is perhaps TRBD1 (5 bases). The germline gives CDR1 SGHKS, CDR2 YYEKEE (reference sequence). V lost 1 base and J 5 bases, leaving 10 bases between the germline ends. The CDR3 totals 14 residues.

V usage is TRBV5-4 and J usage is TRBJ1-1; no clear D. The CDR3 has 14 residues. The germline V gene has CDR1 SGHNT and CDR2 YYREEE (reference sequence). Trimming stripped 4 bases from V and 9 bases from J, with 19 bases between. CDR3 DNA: TGTGCCAGCAGCCCAACGGGCTCCCCGGGGAAAGCTTTCTTT. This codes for CASSPTGSPGKAFF.

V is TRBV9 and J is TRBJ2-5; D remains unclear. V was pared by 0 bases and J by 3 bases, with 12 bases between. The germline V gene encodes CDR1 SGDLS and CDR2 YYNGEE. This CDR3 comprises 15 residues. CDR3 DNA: TGTGCCAGCAGCGTAGGCGGCGCTTACAAAGAGACCCAGTACTTC. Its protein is CASSVGGAYKETQYF.

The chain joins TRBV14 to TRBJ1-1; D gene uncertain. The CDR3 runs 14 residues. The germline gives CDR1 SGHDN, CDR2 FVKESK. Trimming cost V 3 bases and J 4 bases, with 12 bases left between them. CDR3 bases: TGTGCCAGCAGCCAGGGCTCATTTGCCACTGAAGCTTTCTTT. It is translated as CASSQGSFATEAFF.

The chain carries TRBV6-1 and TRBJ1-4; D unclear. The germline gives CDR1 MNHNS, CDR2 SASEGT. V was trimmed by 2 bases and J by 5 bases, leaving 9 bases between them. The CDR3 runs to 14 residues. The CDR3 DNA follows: TGTGCCAGCAGTGAAACACAGAACAATGAAAAACTGTTTTTT. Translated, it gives CASSETQNNEKLFF.

The CDR3 nucleotides are TGTGCCAGCACTAGACCAGGGGGCGGTGAAAAACTGTTTTTT. It specifies CASTRPGGGEKLFF. The V and J genes are TRBV2 and TRBJ1-4, with 8 nucleotides matching TRBD1. CDR1 SNHLY and CDR2 FYNNEI come from the germline V gene. CDR3 length equals 14 residues. The trim removed 7 bases at V and 7 bases at J, leaving 8 bases unmatched.

CDR3 sequence: CASSPQGELYGYTF. The DNA for the CDR3 is TGTGCCAGCTCACCCCAGGGGGAACTCTATGGCTACACCTTC. The V call is TRBV18, the J call TRBJ1-2; 7 bases fit TRBD1. The germline CDR1 and CDR2 sequences are KGHSH and LQKENI. V lost 3 bases, J lost 4 bases, and 5 bases stayed unmatched. The CDR3 contains 14 residues.

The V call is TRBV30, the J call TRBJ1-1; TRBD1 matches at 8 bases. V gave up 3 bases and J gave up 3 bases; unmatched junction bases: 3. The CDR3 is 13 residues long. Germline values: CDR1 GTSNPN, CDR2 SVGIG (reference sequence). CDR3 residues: CAWRSGGYTEAFF. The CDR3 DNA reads TGTGCCTGGAGGTCAGGGGGCTACACTGAAGCTTTCTTT.

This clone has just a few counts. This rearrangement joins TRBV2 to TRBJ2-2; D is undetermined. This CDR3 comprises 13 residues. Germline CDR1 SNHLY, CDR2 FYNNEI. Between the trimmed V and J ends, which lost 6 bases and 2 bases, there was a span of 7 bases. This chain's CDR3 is CASRLHNTGELFF. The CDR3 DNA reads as TGTGCCAGCAGACTCCACAACACCGGGGAGCTGTTTTTT.

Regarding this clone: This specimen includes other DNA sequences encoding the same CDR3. The CDR3 bases are TGTGCCAGCAGCTTGCAGGGTGAGGAGACCCAGTACTTC. Translating it yields CASSLQGEETQYF. The chain employs TRBV5-4 and TRBJ2-5; weak D call: TRBD1 (5 bases). The germline V gene has CDR1 SGHNT and CDR2 YYREEE (reference sequence). V lost 1 base and J lost 5, with 9 bases in between. CDR3 size: 13 residues.

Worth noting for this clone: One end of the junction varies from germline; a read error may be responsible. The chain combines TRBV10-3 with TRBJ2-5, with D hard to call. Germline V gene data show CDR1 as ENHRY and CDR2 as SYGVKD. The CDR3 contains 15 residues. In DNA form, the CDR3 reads TGTGCCACCAGTGACACAGATTGGTACCAAGAGACCCAGTACTTC. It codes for CATSDTDWYQETQYF.

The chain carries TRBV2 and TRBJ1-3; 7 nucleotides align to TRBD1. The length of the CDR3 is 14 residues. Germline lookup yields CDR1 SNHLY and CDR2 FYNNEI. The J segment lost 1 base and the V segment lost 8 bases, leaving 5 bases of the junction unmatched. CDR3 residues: CASRDSWSGNTIYF. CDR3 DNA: TGTGCCAGCCGGGACAGTTGGTCTGGAAACACCATATATTTT. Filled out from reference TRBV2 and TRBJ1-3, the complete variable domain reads EPEVTQTPSHQVTQMGQEVILRCVPISNHLYFYWYRQILGQKVEFLVSFYNNEISEKSEIFDDQFSVERPDGSNFTLKIRSTKLEDSAMYFCASRDSWSGNTIYFGEGSWLTVV.

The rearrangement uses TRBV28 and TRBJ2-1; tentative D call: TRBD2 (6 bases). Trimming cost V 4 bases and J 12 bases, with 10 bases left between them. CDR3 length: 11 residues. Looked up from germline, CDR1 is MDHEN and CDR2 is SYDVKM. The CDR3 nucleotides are TGTGCCAGCAGTTCGACTAGAGCGCAGTTCTTC. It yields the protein CASSSTRAQFF.

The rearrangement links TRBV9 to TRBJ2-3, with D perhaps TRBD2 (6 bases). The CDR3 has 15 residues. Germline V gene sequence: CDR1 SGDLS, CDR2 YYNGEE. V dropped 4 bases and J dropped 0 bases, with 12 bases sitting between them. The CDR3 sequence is CASSRLAGSTDTQYF. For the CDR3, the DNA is TGTGCCAGCAGCAGATTGGCGGGGAGCACAGATACGCAGTATTTT. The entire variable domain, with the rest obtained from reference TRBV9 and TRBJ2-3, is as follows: DSGVTQTPKHLITATGQRVTLRCSPRSGDLSVYWYQQSLDQGLQFLIQYYNGEERAKGNILERFSAQQFPDLHSELNLSSLELGDSALYFCASSRLAGSTDTQYFGPGTRLTVL.

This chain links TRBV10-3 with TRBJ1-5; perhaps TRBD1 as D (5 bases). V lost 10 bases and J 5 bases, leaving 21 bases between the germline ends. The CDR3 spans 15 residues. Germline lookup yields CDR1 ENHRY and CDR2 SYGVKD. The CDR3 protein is CATSAGQSLYQPQHF. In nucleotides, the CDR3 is TGTGCCACCTCGGCGGGGCAATCTCTTTATCAGCCCCAGCATTTT.

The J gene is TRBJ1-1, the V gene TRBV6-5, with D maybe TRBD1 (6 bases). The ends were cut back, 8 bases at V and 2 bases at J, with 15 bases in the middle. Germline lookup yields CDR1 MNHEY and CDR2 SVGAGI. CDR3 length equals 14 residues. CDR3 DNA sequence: TGTGCCAGCGTGGACAGACTTCTTAACACTGAAGCTTTCTTT. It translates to CASVDRLLNTEAFF.

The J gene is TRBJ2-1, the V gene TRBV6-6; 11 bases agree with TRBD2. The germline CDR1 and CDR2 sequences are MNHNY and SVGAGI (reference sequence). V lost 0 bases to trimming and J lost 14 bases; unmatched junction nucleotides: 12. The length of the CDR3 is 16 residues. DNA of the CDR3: TGTGCCAGCAGTTACTCGACTGGGACTAGCGGTTATCCTGAGTTCTTC. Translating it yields CASSYSTGTSGYPEFF.

Here the CDR3 DNA reads TGTGCCAGCAGTCAAAACAGTTTCAATCAGCCCCAGCATTTT. Translation: CASSQNSFNQPQHF. The V and J genes are TRBV11-2 and TRBJ1-5; no reliable D call. V lost 6 bases to trimming and J lost 3 bases, with 12 bases between them. CDR3 size: 14 residues. Germline CDR1 SGHAT, CDR2 FQNNGV.

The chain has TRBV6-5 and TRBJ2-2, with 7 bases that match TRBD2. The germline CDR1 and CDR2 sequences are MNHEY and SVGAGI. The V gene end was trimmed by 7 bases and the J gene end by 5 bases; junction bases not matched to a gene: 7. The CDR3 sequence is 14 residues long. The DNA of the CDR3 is TGTGCCAGCATGTTGGGGGGGGAAACCGGGGAGCTGTTTTTT. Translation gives CASMLGGETGELFF.

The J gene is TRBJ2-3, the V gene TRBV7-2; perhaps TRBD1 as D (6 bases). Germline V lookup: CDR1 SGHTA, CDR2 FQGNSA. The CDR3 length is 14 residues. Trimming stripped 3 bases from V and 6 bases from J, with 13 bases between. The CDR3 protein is CASSFQGTGDTQYF. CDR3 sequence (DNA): TGTGCCAGCAGCTTCCAGGGGACCGGGGATACGCAGTATTTT.

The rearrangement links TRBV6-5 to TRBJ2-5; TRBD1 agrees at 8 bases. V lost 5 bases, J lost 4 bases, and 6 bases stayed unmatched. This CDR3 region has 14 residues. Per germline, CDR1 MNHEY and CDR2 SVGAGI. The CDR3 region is CASSDWTGTETQYF. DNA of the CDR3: TGTGCCAGCAGTGATTGGACAGGGACAGAGACCCAGTACTTC.

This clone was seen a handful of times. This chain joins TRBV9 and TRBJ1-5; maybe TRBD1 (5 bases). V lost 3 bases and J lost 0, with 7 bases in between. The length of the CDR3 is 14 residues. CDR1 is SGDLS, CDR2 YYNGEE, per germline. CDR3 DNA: TGTGCCAGCAGCGAAGGACATAGCAATCAGCCCCAGCATTTT. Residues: CASSEGHSNQPQHF.